A selection of T cell receptor beta chains follows, all from one sample in a study of glioma-infiltrating T cells after dendritic cell vaccination. Using immunoSEQ multiplex PCR, the repertoire was profiled, and TCRdb retains in-frame clones only, with some absent. Among some 100,000 clones listed, around three quarters were seen once. The sequenced sample was blood, obtained before dendritic cell vaccination. Source of these receptors: a human donor with glioblastoma. Each CDR3 is given without its conserved first and last residue.

V gene,CDR3 protein
TRBV30,AWSPGQGAYEQY
TRBV30,AWSVRRGTDIQY
TRBV4-1,ASSQARTSGSLYEQY
TRBV6-5,ASSPPGTASYEQY
TRBV25-1,ASSAVPGLASYEQY
TRBV19,ASSLVTGVAEAF
TRBV28,ASSLLGNTEAF
TRBV5-4,ASSDGQGRYGYT
TRBV10-3,AISEETAGQPQH
TRBV6-5,ASTRGHRAF
TRBV18,ASSPKIDNSPLH
TRBV25-1,ASSEGQGRPTQY
TRBV27,ASRGLAGVGGANEQF
TRBV29-1,SVGLGQIGNTIY
TRBV18,ASTTGTSGYNEQF
TRBV7-9,ASSLGHFNQPQH
TRBV5-1,ASSLSTGDTGELF